Listed below are T cell receptor beta chains from one sample, sequenced in a study of blood T cell repertoires in COVID-19. Libraries were prepared by immunoSEQ multiplex PCR; TCRdb keeps only in-frame clonotypes and omits some of them. The table lists 95,000 to 110,000 clones, 84% of them singletons. Input material: peripheral blood. Receptors originate from a human donor in a cohort sampled during active COVID-19. Each CDR3 is given with its conserved first and last residue. A D gene is named only where the DNA matches it firmly. Clone size, where shown, is once, few, many, or a class for clones that have expanded.

v_call	clone_size	j_call	d_call	cdr3_nt	cdr3_aa
TRBV7-3	.	TRBJ2-1	TRBD1	TGTGCCAGCAGCACCGGGACAGGGGCGCGGGAGCAGTTCTTC	CASSTGTGAREQFF
TRBV20-1	.	TRBJ1-1	.	TGCAGTGCTAGAGAACCGGCTGAAGCTTTCTTT	CSAREPAEAFF
TRBV28	.	TRBJ2-7	TRBD2	TGTGCCAGCATTGGGCTAGCGGGAGGAAAAATCTCCTACGAGCAGTACTTC	CASIGLAGGKISYEQYF
TRBV6-2/TRBV6-3	.	TRBJ2-3	.	TGTGCCAGCAGTTCCGGGGATCTCACAGATACGCAGTATTTT	CASSSGDLTDTQYF
TRBV4-3	.	TRBJ2-1	.	TGCGCCAGCAGCCAATCACAGGCGAACAATGAGCAGTTCTTC	CASSQSQANNEQFF
TRBV6-4	.	TRBJ1-2	.	TGTGCCAGCAGTGAAAACGAGGCGGGTTATGGCTACACCTTC	CASSENEAGYGYTF
TRBV5-6	.	TRBJ1-5	.	TGTGCCAGCAGCTTCCTCCAGGGGAATCAGCCCCAGCATTTT	CASSFLQGNQPQHF
TRBV11-2	once	TRBJ2-1	TRBD2	TGTGCCAGCAGCTTGGCGGGAGCTGAGCAGTTCTTC	CASSLAGAEQFF
TRBV19	.	TRBJ1-2	.	TGTGCCAGTAAGGCCCAGGAGGGAAGCTATGGCTACACCTTC	CASKAQEGSYGYTF
TRBV11-3	.	TRBJ2-2	.	TGTGCCAGCAGCGGGACTCTAGGGACCGGGGAGCTGTTTTTT	CASSGTLGTGELFF
TRBV9	.	TRBJ2-1	TRBD2	TGTGCCAGCAGCGTAGTCAAGCGGGGGGAGCAGTTCTTC	CASSVVKRGEQFF
TRBV7-2	.	TRBJ2-2	.	TGTGCCAGCAGCTTGCTTTCGGGAGTCGCTGCATTTAGGGAGCTGTTTTTT	CASSLLSGVAAFRELFF
TRBV4-3	many	TRBJ2-2	.	TGCGCCAGCAGCCAAGCAGTACACACCGGGGAGCTGTTTTTT	CASSQAVHTGELFF
TRBV3-1/TRBV3-2	.	TRBJ1-2	TRBD1	TGTGCCAGCAGCCAACGGGACAGGTCTACAATCGGGATAGGCTACACCTTC	CASSQRDRSTIGIGYTF
TRBV30	few	TRBJ1-4	TRBD1	TGTGCCTGGCACACCGGGACAGCAACTAATGAAAAACTGTTTTTT	CAWHTGTATNEKLFF